This T cell receptor (beta chain) was sequenced for a study of blood T cell repertoires in COVID-19. Turning to the study itself: T cells, B-cell-depleted T cells, or PBMCs supplied cDNA or gDNA.

Germline V gene sequence: CDR1 MNHEY, CDR2 SMNVEV (reference sequence). CDR3 length: 14 residues. V lost 6 bases, J lost 4 bases, and 6 bases stayed unmatched. Clones were sequenced by immunoSEQ multiplex PCR, and TCRdb holds only the in-frame ones, with some missing. The sample records 140,000 or so clones, roughly four fifths being singletons. The sequence was obtained from a man in his forties or fifties who had recovered from COVID-19. This chain uses TRBV27 with TRBJ1-2; TRBD1 matches at 9 bases. Sequencing was performed on PBMCs or T cells enriched from blood (not recorded which). DNA for the CDR3: TGTGCCAGCAGGGGACAGGGAGAGGGCTATGGCTACACCTTC. The encoded protein is CASRGQGEGYGYTF.